This record concerns one T cell receptor (beta chain) sequence. What this receptor recognizes is not known. Within one base of it there is no much larger clone, and no base qualities were kept. This specimen belongs to a study of T cell repertoires in cytomegalovirus infection (dated by TCRdb to between 2018 and 2021). In terms of the full investigation: Because public TCR beta signatures pointed to carriage of CMV infection together with the matching HLA type, the HLA type of each donor mattered for the analysis.

The germline V gene sets CDR1 to SGHVS and CDR2 to FQNEAQ. The CDR3 spans 15 residues, from the cysteine through the phenylalanine. The kept DNA is CDR3 alone, 45 bases in frame from the first base. Trimming costs V 5 bases and J 1 base, and their ends lie 14 bases apart. For sequencing, an Illumina HiSeq 1500 was employed. Clones were called with MiXCR by TCRdb after fastp trimmed the public reads at Q25, and only in-frame beta chains were retained. Under each unique CDR3 protein, matching rows form one entry showing the most common genes and DNA. In all, the sample holds about 310,000 distinct CDR3 sequences, and roughly a sixth of those were seen once. Clones ranked in the top ten supply around 12% of the sample. What the authors observed across the whole study: The ex vivo response was dominated by HLA-C-restricted CMV-specific TCR beta clonotypes, and the single most frequent clonotype in two of eight donors was supplied by these HLA-C-restricted clonotypes. In both this cohort and an independent cohort of a few hundred donors, the cumulative frequency of public TCR beta family members distinguished carriers of CMV infection plus the relevant HLA type.

The V and J genes are TRBV7-8 and TRBJ1-1; the D gene assignment is ambiguous. The sequenced material came from PBMCs. The TCR originated in a human donor in good health (CMV status not recorded). Some clones in this sample may be carry-over from other donors' samples. CDR3 region: CASSLRRDRNTEAFF. The nucleotide sequence is given as TGTGCCAGCAGCCTACGCCGGGATAGGAACACTGAAGCTTTCTTT.